The source of this TCR beta chain is a study of blood T cell repertoires in COVID-19. Study-wide background: COVID-19 samples from acute and convalescent phases originated in the United States, Italy and Spain. T cells, B-cell-depleted T cells, or PBMCs provided the cDNA or gDNA that served as material.

CDR1 is PRHDT, CDR2 FYEKMQ, per germline (reference sequence). The CDR3 sequence is 14 residues long. V lost 1 base and J 4 bases, leaving 10 bases between the germline ends. As processed by the authors: Reference gene primers were amplified, and this amplification served to estimate nucleated cell counts. Some clones are missing from TCRdb's copy, which holds only in-frame ones; the method was immunoSEQ multiplex PCR. D and trimming were read from the DNA, whereas the V and J calls and clone size are those reported in that table. The table includes under 150,000 clones, more than 70% detected once. V usage is TRBV13 and J usage is TRBJ1-2; D not certain. The sequenced sample was peripheral blood. This receptor was taken from a man aged 55-75 years with acute or convalescent COVID-19. The CDR3 coding sequence is TGTGCCAGCAGCTTAGAAATCCCTTCCTATGGCTACACCTTC. Translating it yields CASSLEIPSYGYTF. The variable domain in full, with the rest retrieved from reference TRBV13 and TRBJ1-2, is AAGVIQSPRHLIKEKRETATLKCYPIPRHDTVYWYQQGPGQDPQFLISFYEKMQSDKGSIPDRFSAQQFSDYHSELNMSSLELGDSALYFCASSLEIPSYGYTFGSGTRLTVV.